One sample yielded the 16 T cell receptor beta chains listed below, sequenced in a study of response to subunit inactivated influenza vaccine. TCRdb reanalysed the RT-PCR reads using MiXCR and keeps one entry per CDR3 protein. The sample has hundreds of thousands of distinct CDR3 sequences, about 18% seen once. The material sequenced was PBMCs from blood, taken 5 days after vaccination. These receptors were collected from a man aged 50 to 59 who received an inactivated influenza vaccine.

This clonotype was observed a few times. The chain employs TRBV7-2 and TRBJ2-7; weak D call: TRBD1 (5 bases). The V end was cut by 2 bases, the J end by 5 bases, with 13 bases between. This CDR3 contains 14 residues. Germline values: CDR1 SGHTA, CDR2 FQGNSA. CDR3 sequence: CASSLLVGPHEQYF. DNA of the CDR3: TGTGCCAGCAGCTTACTAGTGGGGCCCCACGAGCAGTACTTC.

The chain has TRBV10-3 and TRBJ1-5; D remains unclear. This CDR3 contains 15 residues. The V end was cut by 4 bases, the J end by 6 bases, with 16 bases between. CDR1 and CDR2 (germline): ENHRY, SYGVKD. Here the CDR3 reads CAISATLAPGQPQHF. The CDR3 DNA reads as TGTGCCATCAGTGCTACTTTGGCACCTGGTCAGCCCCAGCATTTT.

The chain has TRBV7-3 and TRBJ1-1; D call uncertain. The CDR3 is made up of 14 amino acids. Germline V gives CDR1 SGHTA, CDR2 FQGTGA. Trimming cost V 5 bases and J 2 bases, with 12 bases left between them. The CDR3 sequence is CASSPTTANTEAFF. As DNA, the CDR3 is TGTGCCAGCAGCCCAACGACCGCAAACACTGAAGCTTTCTTT.

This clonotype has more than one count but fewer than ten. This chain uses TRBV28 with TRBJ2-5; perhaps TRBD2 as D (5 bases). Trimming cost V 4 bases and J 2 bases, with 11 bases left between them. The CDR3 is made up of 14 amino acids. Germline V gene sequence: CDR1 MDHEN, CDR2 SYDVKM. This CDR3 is CASSSQAVQETQYF. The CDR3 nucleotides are TGTGCCAGCAGTTCCCAAGCGGTGCAAGAGACCCAGTACTTC.

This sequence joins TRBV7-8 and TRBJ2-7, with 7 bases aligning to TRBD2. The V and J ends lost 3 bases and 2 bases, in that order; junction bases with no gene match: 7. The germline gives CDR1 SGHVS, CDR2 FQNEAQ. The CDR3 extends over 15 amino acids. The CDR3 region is CASSFGGGSTYEQYF. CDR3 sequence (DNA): TGTGCCAGCAGCTTCGGGGGAGGGTCCACCTACGAGCAGTACTTC.

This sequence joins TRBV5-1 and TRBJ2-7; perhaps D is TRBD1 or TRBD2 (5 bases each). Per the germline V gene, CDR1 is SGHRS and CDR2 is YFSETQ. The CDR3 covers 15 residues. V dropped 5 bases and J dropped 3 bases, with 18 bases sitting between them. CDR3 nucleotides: TGCGCCAGCAGGTACCGGGACGGACCGATCTACGAGCAGTACTTC. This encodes CASRYRDGPIYEQYF. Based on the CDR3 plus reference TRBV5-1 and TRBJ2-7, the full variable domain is KAGVTQTPRYLIKTRGQQVTLSCSPISGHRSVSWYQQTPGQGLQFLFEYFSETQRNKGNFPGRFSGRQFSNSRSEMNVSTLELGDSALYLCASRYRDGPIYEQYFGPGTRLTVT.

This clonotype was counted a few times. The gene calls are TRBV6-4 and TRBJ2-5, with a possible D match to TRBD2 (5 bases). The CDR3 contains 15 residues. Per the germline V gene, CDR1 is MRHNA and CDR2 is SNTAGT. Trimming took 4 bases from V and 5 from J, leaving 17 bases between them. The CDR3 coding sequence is TGTGCCAGCAGTGCGGGGAGTACCCCCGGGGAGACCCAGTACTTC. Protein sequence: CASSAGSTPGETQYF.

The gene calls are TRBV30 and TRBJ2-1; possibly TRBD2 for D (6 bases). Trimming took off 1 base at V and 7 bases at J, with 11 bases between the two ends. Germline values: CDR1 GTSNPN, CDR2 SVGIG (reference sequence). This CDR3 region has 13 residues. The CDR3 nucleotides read TGTGCCTGGAGTGGGGGGGAGTTAAATGAGCAGTTCTTC. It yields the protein CAWSGGELNEQFF.

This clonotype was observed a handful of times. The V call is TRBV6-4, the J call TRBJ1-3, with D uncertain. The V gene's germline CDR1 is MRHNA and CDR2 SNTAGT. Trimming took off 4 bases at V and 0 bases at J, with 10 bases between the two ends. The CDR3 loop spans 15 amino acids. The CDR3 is CASSVEYGSGNTIYF. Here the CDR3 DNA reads TGTGCCAGCAGTGTGGAGTACGGCTCTGGAAACACCATATATTTT.

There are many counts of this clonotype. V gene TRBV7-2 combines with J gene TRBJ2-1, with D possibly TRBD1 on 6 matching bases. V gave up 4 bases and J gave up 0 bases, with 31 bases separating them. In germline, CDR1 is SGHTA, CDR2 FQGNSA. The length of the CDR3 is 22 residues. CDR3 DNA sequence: TGTGCCAGCAGCTACCCCTCACATTTGGGGGCGCAGGATGGTGACTCCTACAATGAGCAGTTCTTC. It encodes CASSYPSHLGAQDGDSYNEQFF. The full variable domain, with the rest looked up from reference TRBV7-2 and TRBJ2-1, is GAGVSQSPSNKVTEKGKDVELRCDPISGHTALYWYRQSLGQGLEFLIYFQGNSAPDKSGLPSDRFSAERTGGSVSTLTIQRTQQEDSAVYLCASSYPSHLGAQDGDSYNEQFFGPGTRLTVL.

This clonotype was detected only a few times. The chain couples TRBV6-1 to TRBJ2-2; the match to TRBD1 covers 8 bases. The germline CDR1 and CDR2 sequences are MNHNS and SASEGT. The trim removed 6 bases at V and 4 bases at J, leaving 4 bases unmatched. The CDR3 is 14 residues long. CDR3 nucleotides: TGTGCCAGCAGCCGGGACAGGCGCACCGGGGAGCTGTTTTTT. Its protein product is CASSRDRRTGELFF.

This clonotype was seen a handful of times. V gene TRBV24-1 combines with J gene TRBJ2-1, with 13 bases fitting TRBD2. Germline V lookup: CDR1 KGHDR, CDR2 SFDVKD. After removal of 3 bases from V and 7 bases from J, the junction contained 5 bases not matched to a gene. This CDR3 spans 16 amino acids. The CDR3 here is CATSDATSGRYNEQFF. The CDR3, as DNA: TGTGCCACCAGTGATGCGACTAGCGGGAGGTATAATGAGCAGTTCTTC.

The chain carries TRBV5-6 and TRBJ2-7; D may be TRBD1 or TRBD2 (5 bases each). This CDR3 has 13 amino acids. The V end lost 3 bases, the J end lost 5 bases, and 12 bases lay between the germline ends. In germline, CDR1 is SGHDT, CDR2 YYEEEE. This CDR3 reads CASSSGTPNEQYF. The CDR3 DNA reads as TGTGCCAGCAGCTCCGGGACCCCAAACGAGCAGTACTTC.

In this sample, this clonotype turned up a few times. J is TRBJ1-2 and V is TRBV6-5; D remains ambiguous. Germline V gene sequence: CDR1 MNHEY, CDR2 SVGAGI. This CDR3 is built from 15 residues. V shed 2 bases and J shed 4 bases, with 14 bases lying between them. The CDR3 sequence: CASSYEPGSTYGYTF. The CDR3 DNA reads TGTGCCAGCAGTTACGAACCCGGTTCCACCTATGGCTACACCTTC.

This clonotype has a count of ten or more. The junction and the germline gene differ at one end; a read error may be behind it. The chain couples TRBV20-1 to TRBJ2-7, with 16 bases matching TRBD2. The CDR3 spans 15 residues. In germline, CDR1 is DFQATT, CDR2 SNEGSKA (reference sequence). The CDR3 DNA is TGCAGTGCCGCCGGGACTAGCGGGAGGGCCTATGAGCAGTACTTC. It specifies CSAAGTSGRAYEQYF.

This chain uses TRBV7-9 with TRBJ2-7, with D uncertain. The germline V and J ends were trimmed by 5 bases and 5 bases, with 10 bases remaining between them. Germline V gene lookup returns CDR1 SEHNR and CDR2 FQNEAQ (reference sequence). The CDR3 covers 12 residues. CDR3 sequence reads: CASSTGVNEQYF. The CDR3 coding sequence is TGTGCCAGCAGCACCGGAGTAAACGAGCAGTACTTC.